Below, one TCR beta chain is given with its context. This clonotype was counted ten times or more. Its antigen specificity is not known. Base qualities are not recorded, but no much larger clone differs from it by a single base. Libraries were built with PCR. The reads were generated on an Illumina HiSeq 2500. Molecular barcoding was employed in the preparation of TCR libraries, with unique molecular identifiers being used to normalize TCRbeta repertoire quantification. The public sequencing data were trimmed at Q25 with fastp and processed into clonotypes with MiXCR by TCRdb, which kept only in-frame beta chains. Each CDR3 protein gets just one entry, which takes the most common genes and DNA from the rows behind it. The sample records roughly 180,000 distinct CDR3 sequences, 11% of which are singletons. The ten most abundant clones make up roughly 13% of the sample. This specimen belongs to a study of T-cell reconstitution after alpha-beta-depleted transplantation in children (dated by TCRdb to about 2016). At the level of the whole study: Using TCR repertoire profiling, the study followed T-cell immune reconstitution in a quantitative way in children after TCRalphabeta/CD19-depleted allogeneic hematopoietic cell transplantation. Findings and caveats that apply to the study as a whole: In some patients, the high TCRbeta diversity seen at day 60 was put down to recipient T cells and intrathymic progenitors that had survived conditioning. Apparently early alphabetaT-cell count recovery about two months after transplant reportedly relied on only several hundred rapidly expanded clones derived from non-depleted graft cells. Hyperexpanded clone frequencies declined over subsequent months; after one year, T-cell counts and TCRbeta diversity were mostly attributed to newly produced T cells.

The treatment or condition label of this sample denotes: allogeneic hematopoietic cell transplantation with graft depleted of TCRalphabeta T cells and CD19 B cells. The transplant recipients were children given TCRalphabeta/CD19-depleted allogeneic hematopoietic cell grafts. The source is a boy aged 2-9 years with acute myeloid leukemia, due to receive a stem cell transplant. The source was PBMCs, collected before TCRalphabeta/CD19-depleted stem cell transplant.

The base sequence is TGCGCCAGCAGCCAAGTACGGAAACAGGGGGTCGGCTACACCTTC. Translated, it reads CASSQVRKQGVGYTF. In this chain, TRBV4-1 is recombined with TRBJ1-2; 8 central nucleotides agree with TRBD1. Its CDR3 holds 15 amino acids, cysteine through phenylalanine. Just CDR3 DNA is preserved here, 45 bases in frame from base 1. As encoded in the germline V gene, CDR1 is MGHRA while CDR2 is YSYEKL. Here V drops 1 base and J drops 8 bases, and the junction holds 9 bases not matched to any gene.